These T cell receptor beta chains were read from a single sample in a study of shared clonotypes between healthy human individuals. Using immunoSEQ multiplex PCR, the repertoire was profiled, and TCRdb retains in-frame clones only, with some absent. This table has about 680,000 clones, around 72% appearing once. Sequencing was performed on memory CD4+ T cells sorted from blood. Receptors originate from a woman aged 25 to 39 in good health. Each CDR3 is given with its conserved first and last residue. Each record gives: V gene, J gene, D gene, clone size, CDR3 DNA, CDR3 protein. D genes are given only for firm matches. Size values are once, few and many counts, or a class for expanded clones, and some rows have none.

V: TRBV28
J: TRBJ1-1
D: -
size: -
DNA: TGTGCCAGCAGTCCCTGGGGGAGGGGACGGCGCACTGAAGCTTTCTTT
CDR3: CASSPWGRGRRTEAFF

V: TRBV28
J: TRBJ2-7
D: -
size: -
DNA: TGTGCCAGCGGCTGGCTGGACGAGCAGTACTTC
CDR3: CASGWLDEQYF

V: TRBV2
J: TRBJ2-5
D: -
size: -
DNA: TGTGCCAGCAGTGCTCGGGGGAGAGGGGAGACCCAGTACTTC
CDR3: CASSARGRGETQYF

V: TRBV6-5
J: TRBJ2-7
D: TRBD2
size: -
DNA: TGTGCCAGCAGGGAACTAGCGGGAGTTGACTACGAGCAGTACTTC
CDR3: CASRELAGVDYEQYF

V: TRBV29-1
J: TRBJ2-3
D: TRBD2
size: once
DNA: TGCAGCGTTGCCCCCACTAGCGGGATTTTGGGCACAGATACGCAGTATTTT
CDR3: CSVAPTSGILGTDTQYF

V: TRBV28
J: TRBJ2-1
D: TRBD2
size: -
DNA: TGTGCCAGCAGTCCATCCCTCACTAGCGGGATTGACAATGAGCAGTTCTTC
CDR3: CASSPSLTSGIDNEQFF

V: TRBV11-2
J: TRBJ2-3
D: -
size: -
DNA: TGTGCCAGCAGCTTAACTCCTACCTCGGCAGATACGCAGTATTTT
CDR3: CASSLTPTSADTQYF

V: TRBV6-1
J: TRBJ2-6
D: -
size: many
DNA: TGTGCCAGCAGTGAAGGGTCTGGGGCCAACGTCCTGACTTTC
CDR3: CASSEGSGANVLTF

V: TRBV5-5
J: TRBJ2-2
D: TRBD2
size: -
DNA: TGTGCCAGCAGCATGGGACTAGCGGGAGGCCCGAACACCGGGGAGCTGTTTTTT
CDR3: CASSMGLAGGPNTGELFF

V: TRBV28
J: TRBJ1-2
D: TRBD1
size: -
DNA: TGTGCCAGCAGTATAGGTGCAGGGGGCGGCTATGGCTACACCTTC
CDR3: CASSIGAGGGYGYTF

V: TRBV11-3
J: TRBJ2-3
D: -
size: -
DNA: TGTGCCAGCAGCTCTCAACGAAATACGCAGTATTTT
CDR3: CASSSQRNTQYF

V: TRBV27
J: TRBJ1-2
D: -
size: few
DNA: TGTGCCACTGGAAGGGCCTATGGCTACACCTTC
CDR3: CATGRAYGYTF

V: TRBV7-2
J: TRBJ2-5
D: -
size: -
DNA: TGTGCCAGCAGCTTAGGGTCCCAGAGCTCGGAGACCCAGTACTTC
CDR3: CASSLGSQSSETQYF

V: TRBV28
J: TRBJ2-7
D: TRBD1
size: -
DNA: TGTGCCAGCAGTCCTGGACAGGTCGGCGGATACGAGCAGTACTTC
CDR3: CASSPGQVGGYEQYF

V: TRBV7-9
J: TRBJ2-7
D: TRBD2
size: -
DNA: TGTGCCAGCAGCCCTAAAACCGGGACTAGCGACTCCTACGAGCAGTACTTC
CDR3: CASSPKTGTSDSYEQYF